This TCR beta chain derives from a study of blood T cell repertoires in COVID-19. Study in general: Italy, Spain and the United States were the sources of the convalescent and acute COVID-19 samples. PBMCs, B-cell-depleted T cells, or T cells were the source of the cDNA or gDNA that made up the material.

In the authors' methods: Nucleated cell number was recorded as an estimate derived from reference gene primer amplification. Data came from immunoSEQ multiplex PCR; TCRdb stores just in-frame clones and leaves some out. The DNA gave D and trimming, while V, J and clone size come from that table. The table includes over 250,000 clones, approximately 91% detected once. Germline CDR1 and CDR2: LGHDT and YNNKEL (reference sequence). Losses at the gene ends were 1 base for V and 13 bases for J; bases not matched to a gene: 13. The CDR3 consists of 14 residues. The sample consisted of peripheral blood. The TCR sequence derives from a woman aged 30 to 39 with acute or convalescent COVID-19. The V and J genes are TRBV3-1 (or the pseudogene TRBV3-2) and TRBJ2-7; TRBD1 matches at 7 bases. The CDR3 nucleotides read TGTGCCAGCAGCCAAGTTGAAGACAGGGAGAAAGTCTACTTC. This sequence encodes CASSQVEDREKVYF.